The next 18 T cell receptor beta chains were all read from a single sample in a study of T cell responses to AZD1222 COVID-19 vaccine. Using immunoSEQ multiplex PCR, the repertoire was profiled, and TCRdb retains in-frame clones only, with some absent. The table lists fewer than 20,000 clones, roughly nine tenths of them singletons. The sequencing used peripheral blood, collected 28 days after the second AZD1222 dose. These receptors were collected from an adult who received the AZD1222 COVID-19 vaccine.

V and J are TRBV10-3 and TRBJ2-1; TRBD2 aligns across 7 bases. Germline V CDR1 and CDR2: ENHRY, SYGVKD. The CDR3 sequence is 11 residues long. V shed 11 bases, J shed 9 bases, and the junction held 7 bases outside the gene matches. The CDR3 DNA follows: TGTGCCCTCGCCTGGGGGGGTGAGCAGTTCTTC. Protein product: CALAWGGEQFF.

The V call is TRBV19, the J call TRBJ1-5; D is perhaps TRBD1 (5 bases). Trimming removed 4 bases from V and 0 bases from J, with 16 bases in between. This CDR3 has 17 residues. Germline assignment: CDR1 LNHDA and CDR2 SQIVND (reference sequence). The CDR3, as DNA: TGTGCCAGTAGTAGGGACTTCCCCATAATTAGCAATCAGCCCCAGCATTTT. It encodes CASSRDFPIISNQPQHF.

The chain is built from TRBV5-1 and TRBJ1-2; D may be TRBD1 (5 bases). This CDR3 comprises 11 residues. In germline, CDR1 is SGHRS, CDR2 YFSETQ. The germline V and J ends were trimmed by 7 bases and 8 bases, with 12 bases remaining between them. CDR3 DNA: TGCGCCAGCCGGGGGGAGGGAGGCTACACCTTC. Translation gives CASRGEGGYTF.

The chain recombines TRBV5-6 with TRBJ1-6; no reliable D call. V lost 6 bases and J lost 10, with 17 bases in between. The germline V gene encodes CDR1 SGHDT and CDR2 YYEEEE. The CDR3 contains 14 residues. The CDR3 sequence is CASTSGLRWSPLHF. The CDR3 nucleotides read TGTGCCAGCACCTCGGGCCTTCGCTGGTCACCCCTCCACTTT.

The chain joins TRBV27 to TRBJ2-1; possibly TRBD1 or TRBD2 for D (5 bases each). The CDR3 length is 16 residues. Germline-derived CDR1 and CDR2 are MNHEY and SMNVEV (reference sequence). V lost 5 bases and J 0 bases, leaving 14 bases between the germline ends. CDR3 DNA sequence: TGTGCCAGCAGTCAAATTTGGGGGATCTCCTACAATGAGCAGTTCTTC. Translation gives CASSQIWGISYNEQFF.

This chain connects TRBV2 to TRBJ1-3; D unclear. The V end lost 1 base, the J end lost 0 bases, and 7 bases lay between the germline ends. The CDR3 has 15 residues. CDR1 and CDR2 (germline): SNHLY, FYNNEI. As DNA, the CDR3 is TGTGCCAGCAGTGAAGTGGACTACTCTGGAAACACCATATATTTT. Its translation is CASSEVDYSGNTIYF.

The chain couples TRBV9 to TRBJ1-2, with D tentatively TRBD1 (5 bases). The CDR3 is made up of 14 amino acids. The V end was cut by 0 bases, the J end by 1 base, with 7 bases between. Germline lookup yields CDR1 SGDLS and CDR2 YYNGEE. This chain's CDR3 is CASSVGRDNYGYTF. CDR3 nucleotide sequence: TGTGCCAGCAGCGTAGGCAGGGATAACTATGGCTACACCTTC. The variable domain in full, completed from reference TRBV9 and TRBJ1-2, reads DSGVTQTPKHLITATGQRVTLRCSPRSGDLSVYWYQQSLDQGLQFLIQYYNGEERAKGNILERFSAQQFPDLHSELNLSSLELGDSALYFCASSVGRDNYGYTFGSGTRLTVV.

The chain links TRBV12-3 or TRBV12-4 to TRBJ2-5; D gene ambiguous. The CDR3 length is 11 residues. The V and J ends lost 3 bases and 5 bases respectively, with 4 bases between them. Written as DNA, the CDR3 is TGTGCCAGCAGTTTCTTGGAGACCCAGTACTTC. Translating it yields CASSFLETQYF.

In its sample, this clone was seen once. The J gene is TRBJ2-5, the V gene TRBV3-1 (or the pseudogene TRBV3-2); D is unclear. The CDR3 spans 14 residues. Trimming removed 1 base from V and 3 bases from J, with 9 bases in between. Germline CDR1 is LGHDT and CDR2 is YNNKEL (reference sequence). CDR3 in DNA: TGTGCCAGCAGCCAAGTTAGTCTTGAAGAGACCCAGTACTTC. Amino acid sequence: CASSQVSLEETQYF.

In DNA, the CDR3 is TGCGCCAGCAGCCAAGAAAGGACAAGGCATTCCTACAATGAGCAGTTCTTC. Amino acid sequence: CASSQERTRHSYNEQFF. This chain links TRBV4-1 with TRBJ2-1, with a possible D match to TRBD1 (5 bases). CDR1 and CDR2 (germline): MGHRA, YSYEKL. The V and J ends lost 0 bases and 1 base respectively, with 13 bases between them. CDR3 size: 17 residues.

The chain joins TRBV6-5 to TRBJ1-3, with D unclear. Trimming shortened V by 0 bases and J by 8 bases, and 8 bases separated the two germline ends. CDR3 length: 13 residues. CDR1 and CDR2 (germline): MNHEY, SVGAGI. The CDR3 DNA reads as TGTGCCAGCAGTTACTCGAGGGCGGACACCATATATTTT. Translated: CASSYSRADTIYF.

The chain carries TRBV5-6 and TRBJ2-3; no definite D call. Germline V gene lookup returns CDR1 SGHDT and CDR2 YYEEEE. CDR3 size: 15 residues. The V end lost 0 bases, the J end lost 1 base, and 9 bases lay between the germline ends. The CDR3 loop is CASSLDLLGTDTQYF. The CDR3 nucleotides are TGTGCCAGCAGCTTGGATTTACTGGGCACAGATACGCAGTATTTT. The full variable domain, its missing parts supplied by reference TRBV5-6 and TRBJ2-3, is DAGVTQSPTHLIKTRGQQVTLRCSPKSGHDTVSWYQQALGQGPQFIFQYYEEEERQRGNFPDRFSGHQFPNYSSELNVNALLLGDSALYLCASSLDLLGTDTQYFGPGTRLTVL.

The CDR3 bases are TGCAGCGTTGAAGATAGACAGGAAGGTGGCTACACCTTC. Translation: CSVEDRQEGGYTF. This rearrangement joins TRBV29-1 to TRBJ1-2, with D possibly TRBD1 on 6 matching bases. The V and J ends lost 0 bases and 7 bases respectively, with 12 bases between them. This CDR3 is 13 amino acids long. Germline V gene lookup returns CDR1 SQVTM and CDR2 ANQGSEA.

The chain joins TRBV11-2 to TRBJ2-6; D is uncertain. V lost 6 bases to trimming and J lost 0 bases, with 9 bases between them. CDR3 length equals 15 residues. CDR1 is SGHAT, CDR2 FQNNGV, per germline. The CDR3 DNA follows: TGTGCCAGCAGTATACTCTACTCTGGGGCCAACGTCCTGACTTTC. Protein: CASSILYSGANVLTF.

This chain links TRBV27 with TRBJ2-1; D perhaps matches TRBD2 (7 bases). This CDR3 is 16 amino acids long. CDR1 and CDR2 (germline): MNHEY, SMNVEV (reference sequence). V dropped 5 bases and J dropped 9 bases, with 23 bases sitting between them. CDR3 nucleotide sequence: TGTGCCAGCAGTCCACCCGGGGGGCATGTTGCATCTGAGCAGTTCTTC. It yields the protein CASSPPGGHVASEQFF.

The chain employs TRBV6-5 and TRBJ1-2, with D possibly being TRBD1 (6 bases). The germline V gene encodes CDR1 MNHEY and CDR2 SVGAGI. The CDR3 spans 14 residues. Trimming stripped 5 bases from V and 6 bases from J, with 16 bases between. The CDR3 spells CASSRDNGDHGYTF. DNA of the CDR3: TGTGCCAGCAGTAGGGACAACGGAGATCATGGCTACACCTTC.

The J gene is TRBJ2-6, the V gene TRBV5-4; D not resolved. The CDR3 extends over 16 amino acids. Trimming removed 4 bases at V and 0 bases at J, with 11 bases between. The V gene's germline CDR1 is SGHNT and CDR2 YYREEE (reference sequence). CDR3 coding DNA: TGTGCCAGCAGCCCGCGCGCCAGCTCTGGGGCCAACGTCCTGACTTTC. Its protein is CASSPRASSGANVLTF.

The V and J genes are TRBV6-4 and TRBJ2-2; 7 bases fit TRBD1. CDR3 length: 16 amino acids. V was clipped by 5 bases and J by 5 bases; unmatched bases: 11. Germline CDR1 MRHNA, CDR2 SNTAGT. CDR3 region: CASSPTGTEFTGELFF. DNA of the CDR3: TGTGCCAGCAGTCCGACCGGGACAGAGTTTACCGGGGAGCTGTTTTTT.